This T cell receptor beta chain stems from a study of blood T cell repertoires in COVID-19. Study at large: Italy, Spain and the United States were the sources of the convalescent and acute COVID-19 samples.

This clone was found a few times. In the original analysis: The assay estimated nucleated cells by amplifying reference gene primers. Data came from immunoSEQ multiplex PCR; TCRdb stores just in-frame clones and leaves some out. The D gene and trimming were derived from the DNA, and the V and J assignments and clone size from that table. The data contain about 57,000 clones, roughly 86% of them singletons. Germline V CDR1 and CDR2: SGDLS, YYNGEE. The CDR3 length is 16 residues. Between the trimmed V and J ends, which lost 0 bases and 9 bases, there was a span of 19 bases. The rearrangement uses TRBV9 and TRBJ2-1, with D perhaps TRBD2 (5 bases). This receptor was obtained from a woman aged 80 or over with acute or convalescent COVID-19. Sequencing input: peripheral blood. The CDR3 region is CASSVGGLGFRSEQFF. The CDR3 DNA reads TGTGCCAGCAGCGTAGGCGGGTTAGGCTTTCGGAGTGAGCAGTTCTTC.